This TCR beta chain originates from a study of shared clonotypes between healthy human individuals. With 2 bases clipped from V and 4 bases from J, the junction kept 3 bases outside the gene matches. The CDR3 spans 16 residues. The germline gives CDR1 MNHNS, CDR2 SASEGT. Concerning this clone: Its matching antigen is unknown.

Sequenced by immunoSEQ multiplex PCR; TCRdb stores in-frame clones only, minus some. Of about 1.5 million clones in the sample, approximately 96% were seen once. Whole-study findings and limits: Deeper or shallower sequencing was expected to change how clonotypes are shared among donors.

The rearrangement links TRBV6-1 to TRBJ1-6, with 9 bases lining up with TRBD1. The TCR originated in a young man in good health. The sample taken for sequencing was naive CD4+ T cells sorted from blood. Subset of the sample: CD45RA+ positively selected. The CDR3 DNA is TGTGCCAGCAGTGAAAACAGGGGGCGATATAATTCACCCCTCCACTTT. It yields the protein CASSENRGRYNSPLHF.